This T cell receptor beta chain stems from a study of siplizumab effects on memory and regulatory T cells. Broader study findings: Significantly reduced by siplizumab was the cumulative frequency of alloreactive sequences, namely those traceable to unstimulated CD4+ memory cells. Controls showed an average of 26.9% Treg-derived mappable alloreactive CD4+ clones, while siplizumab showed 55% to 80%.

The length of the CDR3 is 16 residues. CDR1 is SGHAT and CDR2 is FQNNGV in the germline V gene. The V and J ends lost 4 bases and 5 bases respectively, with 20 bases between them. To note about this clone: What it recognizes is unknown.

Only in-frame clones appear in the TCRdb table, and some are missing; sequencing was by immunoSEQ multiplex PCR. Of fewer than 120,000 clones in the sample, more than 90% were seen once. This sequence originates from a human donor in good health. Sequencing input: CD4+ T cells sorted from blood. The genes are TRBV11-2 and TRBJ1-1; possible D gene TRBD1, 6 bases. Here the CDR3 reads CASSSFYRDPKTEAFF. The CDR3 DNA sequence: TGTGCCAGCAGCTCTTTCTACAGGGATCCAAAAACTGAAGCTTTCTTT.